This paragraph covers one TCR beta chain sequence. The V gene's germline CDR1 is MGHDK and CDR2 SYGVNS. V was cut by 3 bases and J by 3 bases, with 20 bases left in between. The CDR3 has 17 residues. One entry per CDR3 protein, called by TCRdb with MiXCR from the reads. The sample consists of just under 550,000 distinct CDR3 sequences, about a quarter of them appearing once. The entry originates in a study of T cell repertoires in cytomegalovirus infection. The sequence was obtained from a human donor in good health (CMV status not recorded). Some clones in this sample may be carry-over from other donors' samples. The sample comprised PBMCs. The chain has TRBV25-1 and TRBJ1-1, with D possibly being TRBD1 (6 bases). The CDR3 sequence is CASSDGVRAGVYTEAFF. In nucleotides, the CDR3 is TGTGCCAGCAGTGATGGAGTTCGGGCAGGGGTGTACACTGAAGCTTTCTTT.